This entry concerns a single T cell receptor beta chain. There are 14 residues in the CDR3. Trimming took 8 bases from V and 1 from J, leaving 12 bases between them. Germline loops: CDR1 SEHNR, CDR2 FQNEAQ (reference sequence). This record belongs to a study of blood T cells in healthy people across ages. A sample-barcoded 5' primer and a J-beta primer mix were used in a second PCR of about 7 to 12 cycles. Using its own MiXCR run on the 5' RACE reads, TCRdb lists one record per CDR3 protein. The sample yields around 1,900,000 distinct CDR3 sequences, 39% seen once. The specimen was blood. This clonotype was obtained from a human donor in good health. V is TRBV7-9 and J is TRBJ2-4; possibly TRBD2 for D (6 bases). As DNA, the CDR3 is TGTGCCAGCGGTCTCGGAGGGGCCAAAAACATTCAGTACTTC. The encoded protein is CASGLGGAKNIQYF.